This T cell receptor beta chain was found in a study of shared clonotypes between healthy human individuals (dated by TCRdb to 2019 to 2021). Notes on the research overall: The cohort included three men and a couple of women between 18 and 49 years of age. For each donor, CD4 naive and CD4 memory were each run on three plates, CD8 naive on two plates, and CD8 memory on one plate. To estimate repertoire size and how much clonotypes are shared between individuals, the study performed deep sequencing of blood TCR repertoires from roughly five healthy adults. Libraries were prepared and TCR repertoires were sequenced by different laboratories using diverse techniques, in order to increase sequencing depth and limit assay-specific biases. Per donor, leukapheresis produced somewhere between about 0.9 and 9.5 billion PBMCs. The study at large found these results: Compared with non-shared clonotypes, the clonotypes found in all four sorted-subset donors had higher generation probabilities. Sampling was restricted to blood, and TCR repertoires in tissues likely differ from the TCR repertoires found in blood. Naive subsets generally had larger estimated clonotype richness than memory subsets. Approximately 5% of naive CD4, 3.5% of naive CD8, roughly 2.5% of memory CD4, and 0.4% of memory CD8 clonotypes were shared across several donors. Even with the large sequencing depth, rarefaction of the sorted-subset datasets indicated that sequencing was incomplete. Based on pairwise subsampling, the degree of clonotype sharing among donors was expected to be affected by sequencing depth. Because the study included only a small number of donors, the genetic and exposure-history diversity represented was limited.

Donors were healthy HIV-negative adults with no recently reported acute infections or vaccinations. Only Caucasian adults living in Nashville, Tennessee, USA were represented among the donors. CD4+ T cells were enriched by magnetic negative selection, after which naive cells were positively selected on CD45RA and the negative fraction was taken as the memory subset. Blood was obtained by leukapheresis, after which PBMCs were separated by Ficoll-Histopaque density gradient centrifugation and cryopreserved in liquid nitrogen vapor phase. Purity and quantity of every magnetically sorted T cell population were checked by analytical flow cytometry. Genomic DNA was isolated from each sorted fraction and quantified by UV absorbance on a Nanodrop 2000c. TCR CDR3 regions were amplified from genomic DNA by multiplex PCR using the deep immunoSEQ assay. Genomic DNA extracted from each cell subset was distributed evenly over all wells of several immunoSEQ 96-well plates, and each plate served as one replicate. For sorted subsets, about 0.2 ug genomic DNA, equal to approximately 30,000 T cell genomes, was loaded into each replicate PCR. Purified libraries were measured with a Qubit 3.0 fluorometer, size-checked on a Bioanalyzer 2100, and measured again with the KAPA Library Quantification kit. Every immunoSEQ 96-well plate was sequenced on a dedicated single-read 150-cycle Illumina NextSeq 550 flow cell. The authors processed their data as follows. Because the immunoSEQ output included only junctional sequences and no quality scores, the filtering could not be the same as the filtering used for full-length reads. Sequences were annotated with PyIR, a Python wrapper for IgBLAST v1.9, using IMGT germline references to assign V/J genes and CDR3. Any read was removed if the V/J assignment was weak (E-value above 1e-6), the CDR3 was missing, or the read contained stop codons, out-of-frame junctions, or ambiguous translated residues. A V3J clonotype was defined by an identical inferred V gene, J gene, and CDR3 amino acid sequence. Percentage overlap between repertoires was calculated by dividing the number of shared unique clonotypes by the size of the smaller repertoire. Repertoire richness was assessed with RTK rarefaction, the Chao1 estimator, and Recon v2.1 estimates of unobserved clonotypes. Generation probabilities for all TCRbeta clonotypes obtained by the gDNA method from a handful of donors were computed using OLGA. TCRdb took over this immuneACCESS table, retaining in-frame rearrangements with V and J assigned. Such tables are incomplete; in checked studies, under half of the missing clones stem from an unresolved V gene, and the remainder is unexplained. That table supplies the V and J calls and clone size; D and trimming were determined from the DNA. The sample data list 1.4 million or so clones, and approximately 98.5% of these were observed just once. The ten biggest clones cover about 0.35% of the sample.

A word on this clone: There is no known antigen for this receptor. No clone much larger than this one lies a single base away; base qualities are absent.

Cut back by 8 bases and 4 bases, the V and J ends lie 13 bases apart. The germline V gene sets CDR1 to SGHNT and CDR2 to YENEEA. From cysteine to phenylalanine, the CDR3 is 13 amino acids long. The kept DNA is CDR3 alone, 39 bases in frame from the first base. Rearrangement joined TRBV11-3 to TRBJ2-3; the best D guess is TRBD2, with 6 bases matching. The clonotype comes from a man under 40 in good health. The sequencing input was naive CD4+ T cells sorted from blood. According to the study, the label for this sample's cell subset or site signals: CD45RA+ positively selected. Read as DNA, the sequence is TGTGCCAGCTCCGGAGGCGGGGCAGATACGCAGTATTTT. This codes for CASSGGGADTQYF.